This TCR beta chain came from a study of blood T cell repertoires in COVID-19. Across the study: COVID-19 samples from acute and convalescent phases originated in the United States, Italy and Spain.

Those enrolled in Seattle joined during active infection and were followed longitudinally afterward. Germline assignment: CDR1 GTSNPN and CDR2 SVGIG (reference sequence). The CDR3 extends over 12 amino acids. Trimming took off 6 bases at V and 9 bases at J, with 15 bases between the two ends. Authors' processing steps: Researchers report that nucleated cell counts were estimated from reference gene primer amplification. Generated by immunoSEQ multiplex PCR, the TCRdb table keeps only in-frame clones and is missing some. Clone size and V and J calls were adopted from that table, with D and trimming inferred from the DNA. The table records about 370,000 clones, around 90% of them present only once.

The sequence was collected from a woman aged 25 to 45 with COVID-19, enrolled during active disease. The sequencing sample was made of peripheral blood. The chain joins TRBV30 to TRBJ2-1; D may be TRBD2 (5 bases). The CDR3 here is CACVLAWSEQFF. The CDR3, as DNA: TGTGCCTGTGTTCTAGCTTGGAGTGAGCAGTTCTTC.